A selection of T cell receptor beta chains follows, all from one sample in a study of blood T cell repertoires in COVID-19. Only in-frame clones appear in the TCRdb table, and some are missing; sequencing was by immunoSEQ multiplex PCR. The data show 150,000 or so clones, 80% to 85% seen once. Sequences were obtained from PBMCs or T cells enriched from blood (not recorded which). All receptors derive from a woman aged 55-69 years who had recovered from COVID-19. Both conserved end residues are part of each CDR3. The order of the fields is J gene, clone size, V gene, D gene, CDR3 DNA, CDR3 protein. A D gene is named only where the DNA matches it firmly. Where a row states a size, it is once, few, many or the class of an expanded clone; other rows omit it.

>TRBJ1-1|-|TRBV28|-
TGTGCCAGCAGGGACAGTAACCTTAACACTGAAGCTTTCTTT
CASRDSNLNTEAFF
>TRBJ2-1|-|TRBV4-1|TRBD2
TGCGCCAGCAGCCAAGTCCAAGGACTAGCGGGAGACAATGAGCAGTTCTTC
CASSQVQGLAGDNEQFF
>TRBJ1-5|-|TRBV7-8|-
TGTGCCAGCAGCTATCAGGGAAGTCCCCAGCATTTT
CASSYQGSPQHF
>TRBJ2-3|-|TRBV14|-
TGTGCCAGCAGCCCCCGGACAGATACGCAGTATTTT
CASSPRTDTQYF
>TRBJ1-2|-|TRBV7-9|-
TGTGCCAGCAGCTTATTTAAGTCGGATGGCTACACCTTC
CASSLFKSDGYTF
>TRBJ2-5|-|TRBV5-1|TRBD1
TGCGCCAGCAGCTTTACAACAGGGGGCGCAGGGGGAGAGACCCAGTACTTC
CASSFTTGGAGGETQYF
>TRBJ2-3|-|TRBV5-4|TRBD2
TGTGCCAGCAGAACAAGGCGGGAGGGCTCAGATACGCAGTATTTT
CASRTRREGSDTQYF
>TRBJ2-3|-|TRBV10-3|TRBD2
TGTGCCATCAGTGATAGCGGGGCCTACACAGATACGCAGTATTTT
CAISDSGAYTDTQYF
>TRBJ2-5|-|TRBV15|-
TGTGCCACCAGCAGAGATTTTACTACCCAAGAGACCCAGTACTTC
CATSRDFTTQETQYF
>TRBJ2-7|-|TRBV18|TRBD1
TGTGCCAGCTCACCGTCTGGACAGGGGACCGAGCAGTACTTC
CASSPSGQGTEQYF
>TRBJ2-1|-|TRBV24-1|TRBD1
TGTGCCACCAGTGGGGCCGAACAGGGGGCTAGGAATGAGCAGTTCTTC
CATSGAEQGARNEQFF
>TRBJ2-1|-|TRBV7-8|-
TGTGCCAGCAGCTTCGAAACAATCGGAGAACAGTTCTTC
CASSFETIGEQFF
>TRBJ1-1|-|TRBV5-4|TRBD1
TGTGCCAGCAGCTTGGGAGGGACAGGTGAAGCTTTCTTT
CASSLGGTGEAFF
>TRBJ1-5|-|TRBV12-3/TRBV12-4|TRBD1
TGTGCCAGCAGTACAGGGGTAAATCAGCCCCAGCATTTT
CASSTGVNQPQHF
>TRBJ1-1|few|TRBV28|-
TGTGCCAGCGGGACACCCACTGAAGCTTTCTTT
CASGTPTEAFF
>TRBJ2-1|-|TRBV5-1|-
TGCGCCAGCAGCTTGGGTCCCGGACAGTACAATGAGCAGTTCTTC
CASSLGPGQYNEQFF
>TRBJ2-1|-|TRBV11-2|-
TGTGCCAGCAGCTTAGTGGCTCACAATGAGCAGTTCTTC
CASSLVAHNEQFF
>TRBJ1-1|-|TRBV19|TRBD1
TGTGCCAGTAGTATAGGGGGACAGGGGGGCACTGAAGCTTTCTTT
CASSIGGQGGTEAFF
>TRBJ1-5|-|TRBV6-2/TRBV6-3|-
TGTGCCAGCAGTCCCCCGGGGGGGCGTGTGCCCCAGCATTTT
CASSPPGGRVPQHF
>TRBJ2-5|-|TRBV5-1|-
TGCGCCAGCAGCTTCACAGGGCAAGAGACCCAGTACTTC
CASSFTGQETQYF
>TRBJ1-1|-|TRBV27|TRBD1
TGTGCCAGCAGCTATTACAGGGGGACTGAAGCTTTCTTT
CASSYYRGTEAFF
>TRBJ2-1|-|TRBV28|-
TGTGCCAGCAGTCCCCTAGAGCTAGACTACAATGAGCAGTTCTTC
CASSPLELDYNEQFF
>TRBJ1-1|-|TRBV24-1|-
TGTGCCACCAGTGACCACCAGGACAGTCTGGGAGCTTTCTTT
CATSDHQDSLGAFF
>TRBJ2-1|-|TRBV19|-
TGTGCCAGTAAAGATTACACAAACTCCTACAATGAGCAGTTCTTC
CASKDYTNSYNEQFF
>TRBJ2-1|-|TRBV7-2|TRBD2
TGTGCCAGCAGCTTAGACAGCGGGGATTACAATGAGCAGTTCTTC
CASSLDSGDYNEQFF
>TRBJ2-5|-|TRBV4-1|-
TGCGCCAGCAGCCAAGAACAGGGAAAGACCCAGTACTTC
CASSQEQGKTQYF
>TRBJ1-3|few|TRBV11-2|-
TGTGCCAGCAAAGTCGGGGGAGGAAACACCATATATTTT
CASKVGGGNTIYF
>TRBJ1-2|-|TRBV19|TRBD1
TGTGCCAGTAGTATAGATTCGACAGGGGGCTATGGCTACACCTTC
CASSIDSTGGYGYTF
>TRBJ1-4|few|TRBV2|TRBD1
TGTGCCAGCAATAGGGACAGCTACGATGGAAAACTGTTTTTT
CASNRDSYDGKLFF
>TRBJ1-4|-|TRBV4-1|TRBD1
TGCGCCAGCAGCCGAATGACAGGGCTTGTGGATGAAAAACTGTTTTTT
CASSRMTGLVDEKLFF
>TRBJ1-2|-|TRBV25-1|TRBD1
TGTGCCAGCAGTGAGGCCGGGACAGGGGGCGCGGGAGGCTACACCTTC
CASSEAGTGGAGGYTF
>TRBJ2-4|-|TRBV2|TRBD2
TGTGCCAGCACAGCGACTAGCGGGATGCTAGCCAAAAACATTCAGTACTTC
CASTATSGMLAKNIQYF
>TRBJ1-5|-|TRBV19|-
TGTGCCAGTAGTATGCTCTCGGGGGTGGGTCAGCCCCAGCATTTT
CASSMLSGVGQPQHF
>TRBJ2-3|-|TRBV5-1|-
TGCGCCAGCAGCTTGGGCGTCGGGGACACAGATACGCAGTATTTT
CASSLGVGDTDTQYF
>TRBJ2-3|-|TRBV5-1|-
TGCGCCAGCAGCGAGGACAGATATTCCACAGATACGCAGTATTTT
CASSEDRYSTDTQYF
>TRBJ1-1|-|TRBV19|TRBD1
TGTGCCAGTAGCCTACAGGGGGCTGGCACTGAAGCTTTCTTT
CASSLQGAGTEAFF
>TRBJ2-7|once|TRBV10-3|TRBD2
TGTGCCATCAGAAACGGGACTAGCGGGGGACTTTACGAGCAGTACTTC
CAIRNGTSGGLYEQYF
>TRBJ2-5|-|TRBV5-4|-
TGTGCCAGCAGCTTGGGCGGGGCGTGGGGGGAGACCCAGTACTTC
CASSLGGAWGETQYF
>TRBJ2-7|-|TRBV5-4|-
TGTGCCAGCAGCGCGCGGGGCAGGGGGGCCTTTGTCGAGCAGTACTTC
CASSARGRGAFVEQYF
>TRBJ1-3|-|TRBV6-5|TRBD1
TGTGCCAGCCGTCCAGGGGGCGCGGGAAACACCATATATTTT
CASRPGGAGNTIYF
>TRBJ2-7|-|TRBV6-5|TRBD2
TGTGCCAGCCGGGGGGTCGGGGGCGAGCAGTACTTC
CASRGVGGEQYF
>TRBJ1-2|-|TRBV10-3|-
TGTGCCATCAGTGAGGGTGCGCCGTTAGCTAACTATGGCTACACCTTC
CAISEGAPLANYGYTF
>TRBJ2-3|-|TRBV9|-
TGTGCCAGCAGCGTAGGAGGGCTAGCATCGGATACGCAGTATTTT
CASSVGGLASDTQYF
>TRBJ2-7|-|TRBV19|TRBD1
TGTGCCAGTTGGGACAGCAACCTTGGGGAGCAGTACTTC
CASWDSNLGEQYF
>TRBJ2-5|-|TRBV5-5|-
TGTGCCAGCAGCTGGAGAGTAACAGGGAGGGTTGGGGAGACCCAGTACTTC
CASSWRVTGRVGETQYF
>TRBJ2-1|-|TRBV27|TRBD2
TGTGCCAGCAGTTTAGCCGGGACTAGCAGATACAATGAGCAGTTCTTC
CASSLAGTSRYNEQFF
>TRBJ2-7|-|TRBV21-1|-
TGTGCCAGCAGCCGTTCTCATGAGGTTCACTCCTACGAGCAGTACTTC
CASSRSHEVHSYEQYF
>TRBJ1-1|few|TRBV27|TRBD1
TGTGCCAGCAGAGGCGGAAGGGGGCCCAAGGGATTGAACACTGAAGCTTTCTTT
CASRGGRGPKGLNTEAFF
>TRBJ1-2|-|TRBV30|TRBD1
TGTGCCCAATTACAGGGGGCTAGCGATTATGGCTACACCTTC
CAQLQGASDYGYTF
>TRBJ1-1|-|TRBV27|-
TGTGCCAGCAGTTTATCGGGGGCCACACTTGGACGTTTGACTGAAGCTTTCTTT
CASSLSGATLGRLTEAFF